This T cell receptor (beta chain) was sequenced during a study of T cell responses to AZD1222 COVID-19 vaccine. About this clone itself: Its matching antigen is unknown.

Study-level points and caveats: CD4 TCRs linked to vaccination spanned spike, dominating at 160-218 and 743-854. In all cases, repertoires were sampled only after the peak T cell response. The reported proportion of spike-specific TCRs targeting unmutated variant regions was nearly half.

Pooled together were second doses at about 4 or about 12 weeks. Data came from immunoSEQ multiplex PCR; TCRdb stores just in-frame clones and leaves some out. The data contain approximately 110,000 clones, 80% to 90% of them singletons. Deletions cut 3 bases from V and 6 bases from J, with 18 bases between. The CDR3 is 15 residues long. The germline CDR1 and CDR2 sequences are DFQATT and SNEGSKA (reference sequence). The chain employs TRBV20-1 and TRBJ1-5, with a weak D call TRBD1 (5 bases). The TCR sequence derives from an adult who received the AZD1222 COVID-19 vaccine. The specimen comprised peripheral blood, sampled 28 days after the second AZD1222 dose. The CDR3 DNA reads TGCAGTGCTAGTGGGGGTACCGGGAAAGGTCAGCCCCAGCATTTT. This translates into CSASGGTGKGQPQHF.